Described below is a single T cell receptor (beta chain) sequence and its context. V lost 7 bases to trimming and J lost 2 bases, with 11 bases between them. From germline, CDR1 is LNHDA and CDR2 SQIVND (reference sequence). This CDR3 region has 13 residues. Per the original methods: Reference gene primer amplification yielded estimated nucleated cell counts. TCRdb's table, derived via immunoSEQ multiplex PCR, lists solely in-frame clones and lacks some. The DNA gave D and trimming, while V, J and clone size come from that table. Found here are 95,000 to 100,000 clones, 85% of them singletons; the top ten hold 1.5% to 2%. The sample comes from a study of blood T cell repertoires in COVID-19. As for the study in general: PBMCs, B-cell-depleted T cells, or T cells provided the cDNA or gDNA that made up the material.

Sequenced input: peripheral blood. This receptor was taken from a woman in her 70s with active or convalescent COVID-19. The J gene is TRBJ1-2, the V gene TRBV19; D call uncertain. The CDR3 loop is CASNSRRNYGYTF. CDR3 DNA sequence: TGTGCCAGTAACAGCAGGCGAAACTATGGCTACACCTTC. The variable domain in full, completed from reference TRBV19 and TRBJ1-2, reads DGGITQSPKYLFRKEGQNVTLSCEQNLNHDAMYWYRQDPGQGLRLIYYSQIVNDFQKGDIAEGYSVSREKKESFPLTVTSAQKNPTAFYLCASNSRRNYGYTFGSGTRLTVV.